The 32 T cell receptor beta chains presented below share a single source sample, sequenced in a study of vaccination and CD4 T cells after COVID-19. The Oncomine TCR Beta short-read assay sequenced DNA from cultured CD4+ T cells. In TCRdb, the PCR reads were re-called with MiXCR into one record per CDR3 protein. The table has just under 4,500 distinct CDR3 sequences, 21% seen once. Treatment described: 10-day PBMC culture with coronavirus spike peptide pools or control peptides (ViraFEST assay). Their target antigens are unknown. Sequences were obtained from CD4+ T cells from blood, cultured in vitro. The receptor source for this set is a human donor who had recovered from COVID-19.

The rearrangement uses TRBV30 and TRBJ2-5; D is unclear. Trimming cost V 4 bases and J 7 bases, with 10 bases left between them. Germline-derived CDR1 and CDR2 are GTSNPN and SVGIG (reference sequence). The CDR3 covers 11 residues. CDR3 protein: CAWNGVGTQYF. Written as DNA, the CDR3 is TGTGCCTGGAACGGAGTCGGGACCCAGTACTTC.

This chain joins TRBV6-1 and TRBJ2-7; TRBD2 is a possible D gene (6 bases). The V end lost 6 bases, the J end lost 3 bases, and 12 bases lay between the germline ends. The CDR3 length is 13 residues. In germline, CDR1 is MNHNS, CDR2 SASEGT. The CDR3 is CASSLRGYYEQYF. The CDR3 nucleotides are TGTGCCAGCAGCCTTCGGGGGTACTACGAGCAGTACTTC.

This clonotype has just a few counts. The chain carries TRBV19 and TRBJ1-5, with a weak D call TRBD1 (6 bases). The germline V gene encodes CDR1 LNHDA and CDR2 SQIVND (reference sequence). Trimming pared 6 bases from V and 9 bases from J, leaving 21 bases between. The length of the CDR3 is 15 residues. The CDR3 coding sequence is TGTGCCAGTAGGCGGGCCGGGACCGCACAGGGGCCCCAGCATTTT. It codes for CASRRAGTAQGPQHF. Filled out from reference TRBV19 and TRBJ1-5, the complete variable domain reads DGGITQSPKYLFRKEGQNVTLSCEQNLNHDAMYWYRQDPGQGLRLIYYSQIVNDFQKGDIAEGYSVSREKKESFPLTVTSAQKNPTAFYLCASRRAGTAQGPQHFGDGTRLSIL.

This clonotype is large. This chain connects TRBV2 to TRBJ2-2; tentative D call: TRBD1 (6 bases). Trimming stripped 6 bases from V and 5 bases from J, with 13 bases between. This CDR3 comprises 14 residues. Germline lookup yields CDR1 SNHLY and CDR2 FYNNEI. The CDR3 DNA sequence: TGTGCCAGCAGACAACAGGGAAGGACCGGGGAGCTGTTTTTT. It codes for CASRQQGRTGELFF.

There are a few counts of this clonotype. This chain joins TRBV6-5 and TRBJ2-1, with 11 bases that match TRBD2. The junction had 9 bases not matched to a gene; V was cut back by 2 bases and J by 9 bases. The CDR3 contains 16 residues. The V gene's germline CDR1 is MNHEY and CDR2 SVGAGI. The CDR3 region has the DNA TGTGCCAGCAGTTACCCAATAGCGGGGGGGCCGGGTGAGCAGTTCTTC. Translated: CASSYPIAGGPGEQFF.

Only a few counts were recorded for this clonotype. The chain uses TRBV6-1 and TRBJ1-2, with D tentatively TRBD1 (6 bases). Germline CDR1 is MNHNS and CDR2 is SASEGT. The CDR3 length is 13 residues. V was shortened by 10 bases and J by 6 bases, with 18 bases between the two germline ends. As DNA, the CDR3 is TGTGCCACCCTACGGGGGGGCACTCATGGCTACACCTTC. This sequence encodes CATLRGGTHGYTF.

This clonotype was observed a few times. The chain carries TRBV12-3 or TRBV12-4 and TRBJ2-3; D possibly corresponds to TRBD2 (6 bases). Trimming pared 3 bases from V and 5 bases from J, leaving 18 bases between. The CDR3 length is 16 residues. This chain's CDR3 is CASSFYGRGGRDTQYF. CDR3 sequence (DNA): TGTGCCAGCAGTTTCTACGGTAGGGGAGGTCGAGATACGCAGTATTTT.

This clonotype was observed a few times. This sequence joins TRBV5-1 and TRBJ1-3, with D unresolved. V shed 0 bases and J shed 5 bases, with 3 bases lying between them. The germline V gene encodes CDR1 SGHRS and CDR2 YFSETQ. This CDR3 contains 12 residues. The CDR3 coding sequence is TGCGCCAGCAGCTTGGACCGAAACACCATATATTTT. Translation: CASSLDRNTIYF.

This clonotype was observed a few times. The chain combines TRBV12-3 or TRBV12-4 with TRBJ1-1; D is undetermined. The CDR3 has 13 residues. Trimming took 7 bases from V and 4 from J, leaving 13 bases between them. CDR3 nucleotides: TGTGCCAGCACGCCCGGGAGTCCCACTGAAGCTTTCTTT. Amino acid sequence: CASTPGSPTEAFF.

This clonotype rates as medium-sized (0.01 to 0.1%). The chain carries TRBV10-3 and TRBJ2-5; perhaps TRBD1 as D (6 bases). Germline CDR1 is ENHRY and CDR2 is SYGVKD. V lost 3 bases and J lost 3, with 11 bases in between. This CDR3 comprises 14 residues. CDR3 amino acids: CAISDTDREETQYF. CDR3 nucleotides: TGTGCCATCAGTGACACGGACAGAGAAGAGACCCAGTACTTC.

This clonotype was picked up a small number of times. This sequence joins TRBV6-1 and TRBJ1-1; 9 nucleotides match TRBD1. Unmatched junction bases numbered 9, after V lost 7 bases and J lost 6 bases. From germline, CDR1 is MNHNS and CDR2 SASEGT. The CDR3 spans 14 residues. CDR3 coding DNA: TGTGCCAGCACTACCTCCGGGGACAGGGCTGAAGCTTTCTTT. Translated: CASTTSGDRAEAFF.

V usage is TRBV20-1 and J usage is TRBJ2-7; TRBD1 matches at 7 bases. Germline-derived CDR1 and CDR2 are DFQATT and SNEGSKA (reference sequence). This CDR3 is built from 14 residues. V lost 5 bases, J lost 1 base, and 8 bases stayed unmatched. The CDR3 loop is CSARRQGRSYEQYF. CDR3 DNA: TGCAGTGCTCGCCGACAGGGTCGATCCTACGAGCAGTACTTC.

On this clonotype itself: The junction departs from germline at one end; a sequencing error may be responsible. The chain recombines TRBV30 with TRBJ1-1; D remains unclear. This CDR3 is 11 amino acids long. The V gene's germline CDR1 is GTSNPN and CDR2 SVGIG (reference sequence). CDR3 in DNA: TGTGCCTGGAGGGAGAACGCTGAAGCTTTCTTT. Its translation: CAWRENAEAFF.

The V call is TRBV19, the J call TRBJ1-5; D ambiguous. CDR1 LNHDA and CDR2 SQIVND come from the germline V gene (reference sequence). Trimming took off 5 bases at V and 3 bases at J, with 11 bases between the two ends. This CDR3 has 14 amino acids. The CDR3 DNA is TGTGCCAGTAGTTCGCCGATACCCAATCAGCCCCAGCATTTT. Amino acid sequence: CASSSPIPNQPQHF. The entire variable domain, with the rest obtained from reference TRBV19 and TRBJ1-5, is as follows: DGGITQSPKYLFRKEGQNVTLSCEQNLNHDAMYWYRQDPGQGLRLIYYSQIVNDFQKGDIAEGYSVSREKKESFPLTVTSAQKNPTAFYLCASSSPIPNQPQHFGDGTRLSIL.

This clonotype has only a few counts. This chain links TRBV6-5 with TRBJ1-3; no clear D gene. Per germline, CDR1 MNHEY and CDR2 SVGAGI. This CDR3 spans 16 amino acids. V lost 4 bases and J 0 bases, leaving 13 bases between the germline ends. For the CDR3, the DNA is TGTGCCAGCAGTTCCCCGGGCCGCAACTCTGGAAACACCATATATTTT. As protein: CASSSPGRNSGNTIYF.

The count of this clonotype is one. The chain combines TRBV9 with TRBJ1-1; D is perhaps TRBD1 (6 bases). Germline V gene lookup returns CDR1 SGDLS and CDR2 YYNGEE. Trimming removed 0 bases at V and 5 bases at J, with 14 bases between. CDR3 length: 15 residues. The CDR3 spells CASSVVGGAGTEAFF. The CDR3 DNA reads TGTGCCAGCAGCGTAGTTGGGGGCGCGGGTACTGAAGCTTTCTTT.

The chain recombines TRBV30 with TRBJ1-5, with D uncertain. The ends were cut back, 5 bases at V and 0 bases at J, with 8 bases in the middle. The CDR3 is made up of 13 amino acids. CDR1 is GTSNPN, CDR2 SVGIG, per germline (reference sequence). The CDR3 DNA is TGTGCCTGGCAGAGGGATAGCAATCAGCCCCAGCATTTT. Translation: CAWQRDSNQPQHF.

This clonotype was seen only a few times. The V call is TRBV6-1, the J call TRBJ1-5; D gene unclear. The CDR3 runs to 11 residues. The germline V gene has CDR1 MNHNS and CDR2 SASEGT. V was cut by 3 bases and J by 9 bases, with 6 bases left in between. The DNA for the CDR3 is TGTGCCAGCAGTGATATACCGCCCCAGCATTTT. Amino acid sequence: CASSDIPPQHF.

This sequence joins TRBV25-1 and TRBJ2-3; 9 bases match TRBD2. The germline V gene has CDR1 MGHDK and CDR2 SYGVNS. This CDR3 spans 17 amino acids. Trimming at V came to 2 bases and at J to 1 base, leaving 7 bases not matched to a gene. The chain's CDR3 is CASSEGLAGTRTDTQYF. The CDR3 bases are TGTGCCAGCAGTGAAGGGCTAGCGGGGACGCGCACAGATACGCAGTATTTT.

This clonotype was found a few times. The chain uses TRBV2 and TRBJ1-6; D possibly corresponds to TRBD1 (5 bases). Trimming shortened V by 3 bases and J by 10 bases, and 10 bases separated the two germline ends. Germline-derived CDR1 and CDR2 are SNHLY and FYNNEI. This CDR3 spans 13 amino acids. CDR3 sequence: CASSDQGISPLHF. CDR3 DNA: TGTGCCAGCAGTGACCAGGGAATCTCACCCCTCCACTTT. Filled out from reference TRBV2 and TRBJ1-6, the complete variable domain reads EPEVTQTPSHQVTQMGQEVILRCVPISNHLYFYWYRQILGQKVEFLVSFYNNEISEKSEIFDDQFSVERPDGSNFTLKIRSTKLEDSAMYFCASSDQGISPLHFGNGTRLTVT.

V usage is TRBV20-1 and J usage is TRBJ1-1; possible D gene TRBD1, 5 bases. The germline CDR1 and CDR2 sequences are DFQATT and SNEGSKA (reference sequence). The CDR3 consists of 13 residues. V shed 1 base and J shed 4 bases, with 10 bases lying between them. The DNA for the CDR3 is TGCAGTGCTAGAGTTGGGGGGTGCACTGAAGCTTTCTTT. This codes for CSARVGGCTEAFF.

The rearrangement joins TRBV5-5 to TRBJ2-1; D tentatively fits TRBD1 or TRBD2 (5 bases each). Trimming left V 5 bases short and J 0 bases short, with 12 bases between. The CDR3 is 15 amino acids. From germline, CDR1 is SGHKS and CDR2 YYEKEE (reference sequence). The CDR3 here is CASRTGTGSYNEQFF. DNA for the CDR3: TGTGCCAGCAGGACCGGGACCGGCTCCTACAATGAGCAGTTCTTC.

This clonotype is classed as large (0.1 to 1%). The rearrangement joins TRBV20-1 to TRBJ2-3; D remains unclear. Germline V gene lookup returns CDR1 DFQATT and CDR2 SNEGSKA (reference sequence). Trimming stripped 7 bases from V and 2 bases from J, with 13 bases between. The CDR3 sequence is 13 residues long. The CDR3 region has the DNA TGCAGTGTTCGTCCGGCAAACACAGATACGCAGTATTTT. It translates to CSVRPANTDTQYF.

This clonotype showed up just a few times. V gene TRBV6-1 combines with J gene TRBJ2-7; D is undetermined. Germline V gives CDR1 MNHNS, CDR2 SASEGT. V dropped 1 base and J dropped 9 bases, with 13 bases sitting between them. CDR3 size: 13 residues. CDR3 protein: CASSEERIKGQYF. CDR3 DNA: TGTGCCAGCAGTGAAGAACGGATCAAGGGGCAGTACTTC.

This chain joins TRBV6-1 and TRBJ1-6; 7 nucleotides agree with TRBD1. Looked up from germline, CDR1 is MNHNS and CDR2 is SASEGT. V shed 6 bases, J shed 7 bases, and the junction held 12 bases outside the gene matches. The CDR3 has 16 residues. The CDR3 is CASSLAPGGINSPLHF. The CDR3 nucleotides are TGTGCCAGCAGCCTAGCACCAGGGGGAATAAATTCACCCCTCCACTTT.

The chain couples TRBV2 to TRBJ2-7; possibly TRBD1 for D (6 bases). The CDR3 has 14 amino acids. Looked up from germline, CDR1 is SNHLY and CDR2 is FYNNEI. The V and J ends lost 8 bases and 0 bases respectively, with 14 bases between them. Here the CDR3 reads CASRRTDNSYEQYF. CDR3 sequence (DNA): TGTGCCAGCCGCCGGACAGATAACTCCTACGAGCAGTACTTC. The full variable domain, in which reference TRBV2 and TRBJ2-7 provide the parts outside the CDR3, is EPEVTQTPSHQVTQMGQEVILRCVPISNHLYFYWYRQILGQKVEFLVSFYNNEISEKSEIFDDQFSVERPDGSNFTLKIRSTKLEDSAMYFCASRRTDNSYEQYFGPGTRLTVT.

The chain joins TRBV6-1 to TRBJ2-2; 8 positions agree with TRBD1. J lost 0 bases, V lost 7 bases, and 4 bases had no gene match. CDR3 length: 15 residues. Looked up from germline, CDR1 is MNHNS and CDR2 is SASEGT. The CDR3, as DNA: TGTGCCAGCACCTCGGACAGGGCGAACACCGGGGAGCTGTTTTTT. Translated, it gives CASTSDRANTGELFF.

V and J are TRBV2 and TRBJ1-2; D call uncertain. CDR3 length: 15 residues. The ends were cut back, 1 base at V and 4 bases at J, with 13 bases in the middle. The germline V gene has CDR1 SNHLY and CDR2 FYNNEI. The CDR3 region is CASSEEPGHFYGYTF. Here the CDR3 DNA reads TGTGCCAGCAGTGAAGAGCCGGGCCACTTCTATGGCTACACCTTC.

V gene TRBV5-4 combines with J gene TRBJ1-1, with 9 bases matching TRBD1. The CDR3 has 16 amino acids. The germline V gene has CDR1 SGHNT and CDR2 YYREEE (reference sequence). The J segment lost 5 bases and the V segment lost 4 bases, leaving 12 bases of the junction unmatched. The DNA of the CDR3 is TGTGCCAGCAGCCCCGAAGCCCGGGGACAGGGTACTGAAGCTTTCTTT. It is translated as CASSPEARGQGTEAFF.

CDR3 loop: CASSFSDAYEQYF. CDR3 sequence (DNA): TGTGCCAGCAGCTTTAGCGACGCCTACGAGCAGTACTTC. The chain carries TRBV11-3 and TRBJ2-7; a weak D match, TRBD2 (5 bases). Germline CDR1 reads SGHNT; CDR2 reads YENEEA. The length of the CDR3 is 13 residues. Trimming stripped 3 bases from V and 2 bases from J, with 8 bases between.

The chain combines TRBV30 with TRBJ1-2; perhaps TRBD1 as D (6 bases). This CDR3 is built from 14 residues. The V end was cut by 2 bases, the J end by 5 bases, with 15 bases between. The germline V gene encodes CDR1 GTSNPN and CDR2 SVGIG (reference sequence). The CDR3, as DNA: TGTGCCTGGAGTCAACTCGGGACACCTTATGGCTACACCTTC. The encoded protein is CAWSQLGTPYGYTF.

The gene calls are TRBV19 and TRBJ1-6; tentatively, D is TRBD1 (6 bases). CDR3 length: 14 amino acids. V lost 3 bases, J lost 7 bases, and 10 bases lay in between. Germline CDR1 and CDR2: LNHDA and SQIVND (reference sequence). For the CDR3, the DNA is TGTGCCAGTAGTATGAGGCAGGGGAATTCACCCCTCCACTTT. It encodes CASSMRQGNSPLHF.